The 29 T cell receptor beta chains reported below all come from one sample, sequenced in a study of blood T cell repertoires in COVID-19. Libraries were prepared by immunoSEQ multiplex PCR; TCRdb keeps only in-frame clonotypes and omits some of them. The table lists roughly 230,000 clones, approximately 85% of them singletons. The specimen was PBMCs or T cells enriched from blood (not recorded which). These receptors came from a woman aged 50 to 60 who had been exposed to COVID-19.

The V and J genes are TRBV27 and TRBJ1-2; 9 bases map to TRBD1. V trimming: 4 bases; J trimming: 5 bases; junction bases outside the gene matches: 2. The CDR3 is 13 amino acids. The germline CDR1 and CDR2 sequences are MNHEY and SMNVEV (reference sequence). This chain's CDR3 is CASSSQGAYGYTF. In nucleotides, the CDR3 is TGTGCCAGCAGTTCACAGGGGGCGTATGGCTACACCTTC.

The V call is TRBV27, the J call TRBJ1-1, with a possible D match to TRBD1 (5 bases). This CDR3 contains 16 residues. The ends were cut back, 0 bases at V and 7 bases at J, with 18 bases in the middle. Germline V gives CDR1 MNHEY, CDR2 SMNVEV (reference sequence). This CDR3 reads CASSLSGPGREDEAFF. The CDR3 DNA is TGTGCCAGCAGTTTATCGGGGCCGGGCAGGGAGGATGAAGCTTTCTTT.

The chain combines TRBV27 with TRBJ2-7, with D possibly matching TRBD1 (7 bases). V dropped 9 bases and J dropped 0 bases, with 15 bases sitting between them. CDR1 is MNHEY and CDR2 is SMNVEV in the germline V gene (reference sequence). The CDR3 length is 14 residues. DNA for the CDR3: TGTGCCAGTCGCTCAGGGGGGAGCTCCTACGAGCAGTACTTC. It translates to CASRSGGSSYEQYF.

CDR3 loop: CASSSREGYEKLFF. In DNA, the CDR3 is TGTGCCAGCAGTTCCCGGGAGGGATATGAAAAACTGTTTTTT. The V and J genes are TRBV6-5 and TRBJ1-4; D ambiguous. V was clipped by 4 bases and J by 6 bases, with 12 bases between them. This CDR3 comprises 14 residues. Per the germline V gene, CDR1 is MNHEY and CDR2 is SVGAGI.

CDR3 sequence (DNA): TGTGCCAGCAGCTCCCAGGGAGGGTACCGGACAGAGGGAAACACCATATATTTT. It is translated as CASSSQGGYRTEGNTIYF. The chain uses TRBV9 and TRBJ1-3, with D tentatively TRBD1 (6 bases). CDR3 size: 18 residues. V dropped 4 bases and J dropped 4 bases, with 24 bases sitting between them. Germline CDR1 SGDLS, CDR2 YYNGEE.

V and J are TRBV6-4 and TRBJ1-1; unclear D gene. Germline loops: CDR1 MRHNA, CDR2 SNTAGT. CDR3 size: 13 residues. The V end lost 3 bases, the J end lost 0 bases, and 5 bases lay between the germline ends. DNA of the CDR3: TGTGCCAGCAGTGAAACAGTGAACACTGAAGCTTTCTTT. This translates into CASSETVNTEAFF.

The genes are TRBV5-6 and TRBJ1-5; TRBD1 aligns across 8 bases. With V trimmed by 4 bases and J by 9 bases, 12 bases remained unmatched. The CDR3 is 15 amino acids. Germline CDR1 reads SGHDT; CDR2 reads YYEEEE. The chain's CDR3 is CASSKDRGGGGPQHF. CDR3 sequence (DNA): TGTGCCAGCAGCAAAGACAGGGGCGGAGGGGGGCCCCAGCATTTT.

CDR3 in DNA: TGTGCCAGCAGGGGGCGGCGGCAAGAAGGTCAGCCCCAGCATTTT. Translation: CASRGRRQEGQPQHF. The rearrangement joins TRBV2 to TRBJ1-5; possibly TRBD1 for D (5 bases). In germline, CDR1 is SNHLY, CDR2 FYNNEI. V shed 6 bases and J shed 6 bases, with 18 bases lying between them. There are 15 residues in the CDR3.

The J gene is TRBJ2-7, the V gene TRBV4-2; 15 positions match TRBD2. The junction had 4 bases not matched to a gene; V was cut back by 4 bases and J by 0 bases. Germline lookup yields CDR1 LGHNA and CDR2 YNFKEQ. This CDR3 region has 17 residues. The CDR3 nucleotides read TGTGCCAGCAGCCGCGGACTAGCGGGGGGGAGCTCCTACGAGCAGTACTTC. Amino acids: CASSRGLAGGSSYEQYF.

This rearrangement joins TRBV5-4 to TRBJ2-1; weak D call: TRBD1 (6 bases). V was clipped by 8 bases and J by 9 bases, with 15 bases between them. Germline CDR1 SGHNT, CDR2 YYREEE (reference sequence). The CDR3 spans 12 residues. CDR3 loop: CASYPGRGEQFF. DNA of the CDR3: TGTGCCAGTTACCCCGGCAGGGGTGAGCAGTTCTTC.

This chain uses TRBV29-1 with TRBJ1-4; a weak D match, TRBD1 (6 bases). The V end lost 4 bases, the J end lost 6 bases, and 12 bases lay between the germline ends. This CDR3 comprises 13 residues. Germline CDR1 SQVTM, CDR2 ANQGSEA. In DNA form, the CDR3 reads TGCAGCGTTGTTAGGACAGTCGATGAAAAACTGTTTTTT. As protein: CSVVRTVDEKLFF.

The gene calls are TRBV9 and TRBJ1-2; D is ambiguous. Germline CDR1 SGDLS, CDR2 YYNGEE. The length of the CDR3 is 15 residues. Trimming stripped 2 bases from V and 3 bases from J, with 14 bases between. The CDR3 DNA follows: TGTGCCAGCAGCGTCGCCCTGGGGAGGGACTATGGCTACACCTTC. Its protein product is CASSVALGRDYGYTF.

This chain links TRBV18 with TRBJ2-7; maybe TRBD2 (7 bases). The CDR3 length is 16 residues. Germline V gives CDR1 KGHSH, CDR2 LQKENI. Trimming removed 3 bases at V and 0 bases at J, with 15 bases between. The CDR3 loop reads CASSPGWRGLSYEQYF. CDR3 DNA sequence: TGTGCCAGCTCACCGGGTTGGCGGGGGCTCTCCTACGAGCAGTACTTC.

This chain connects TRBV2 to TRBJ1-4; unclear D gene. There are 16 residues in the CDR3. The ends were cut back, 5 bases at V and 8 bases at J, with 21 bases in the middle. Germline CDR1 SNHLY, CDR2 FYNNEI. The DNA for the CDR3 is TGTGCCAGCAGTTTGTACGGACTCTCGTCAGAGGAAAAACTGTTTTTT. This translates into CASSLYGLSSEEKLFF.

This rearrangement joins TRBV5-1 to TRBJ2-7; TRBD2 matches 10 bases. Germline V gene data show CDR1 as SGHRS and CDR2 as YFSETQ. V dropped 2 bases and J dropped 3; count of bases not matched to a gene: 5. The CDR3 length is 15 residues. CDR3 protein: CASSFLAGVYYEQYF. Written as DNA, the CDR3 is TGCGCCAGCAGCTTCCTAGCGGGGGTATACTACGAGCAGTACTTC.

V is TRBV5-1 and J is TRBJ1-3, with D perhaps matching TRBD1 (5 bases). V lost 0 bases to trimming and J lost 8 bases, with 12 bases between them. The CDR3 runs 14 residues. Per germline, CDR1 SGHRS and CDR2 YFSETQ. CDR3 nucleotides: TGCGCCAGCAGCTTGGGCGGGACTTGGGACACCATATATTTT. The encoded protein is CASSLGGTWDTIYF.

The chain joins TRBV27 to TRBJ1-6; TRBD1 aligns across 8 bases. Germline CDR1 MNHEY, CDR2 SMNVEV (reference sequence). The trim removed 4 bases at V and 6 bases at J, leaving 5 bases unmatched. The CDR3 is made up of 15 amino acids. The CDR3 reads CASSSPGQVNSPLHF. CDR3 DNA sequence: TGTGCCAGCAGTTCGCCGGGACAGGTTAATTCACCCCTCCACTTT.

On this clone itself: The same CDR3 can be traced to other DNA sequences in this sample. The rearrangement uses TRBV5-8 and TRBJ1-2; TRBD1 aligns across 7 bases. There are 14 residues in the CDR3. The germline gives CDR1 SGHTS, CDR2 YDEGEE. V lost 4 bases to trimming and J lost 3 bases; unmatched junction nucleotides: 6. The CDR3 loop reads CASSPRGTDYGYTF. CDR3 DNA sequence: TGTGCCAGCAGCCCGCGCGGGACAGACTATGGCTACACCTTC. The full variable domain, rest sourced from reference TRBV5-8 and TRBJ1-2, is EAGVTQSPTHLIKTRGQQATLRCSPISGHTSVYWYQQALGLGLQFLLWYDEGEERNRGNFPPRFSGRQFPNYSSELNVNALELEDSALYLCASSPRGTDYGYTFGSGTRLTVV.

This clone was found many times. V and J are TRBV28 and TRBJ2-7; D possibly corresponds to TRBD1 (5 bases). The CDR3 runs to 12 residues. Germline values: CDR1 MDHEN, CDR2 SYDVKM. V lost 6 bases and J 3 bases, leaving 9 bases between the germline ends. CDR3 nucleotides: TGTGCCAGCAGCAGGGCTTTCTACGAGCAGTACTTC. Residues: CASSRAFYEQYF.

V and J are TRBV30 and TRBJ1-6, with TRBD1 as a possible D gene (6 bases). CDR1 and CDR2 (germline): GTSNPN, SVGIG (reference sequence). V gave up 7 bases and J gave up 7 bases, with 14 bases separating them. The CDR3 contains 13 residues. CDR3 in DNA: TGTGCCTTGGGGGCCCTCTCAAATTCACCCCTCCACTTT. Translating it yields CALGALSNSPLHF.

On this clone itself: The identical CDR3 is also encoded by other nucleotide sequences in the sample. The rearrangement uses TRBV12-3 or TRBV12-4 and TRBJ2-3; D not certain. V lost 6 bases, J lost 2 bases, and 6 bases lay in between. This CDR3 comprises 12 residues. CDR3 nucleotide sequence: TGTGCCAGCAGGCTAGACACAGATACGCAGTATTTT. This translates into CASRLDTDTQYF.

CDR3 DNA: TGTGCCAGCAGCTTGAGACCGGGACTAGCGGGGGGGAACACCGGGGAGCTGTTTTTT. Protein product: CASSLRPGLAGGNTGELFF. The V call is TRBV7-9, the J call TRBJ2-2, with 15 bases aligning to TRBD2. The V gene end was trimmed by 3 bases and the J gene end by 1 base; junction bases not matched to a gene: 6. The CDR3 sequence is 19 residues long. CDR1 SEHNR and CDR2 FQNEAQ come from the germline V gene (reference sequence).

This chain uses TRBV12-3 or TRBV12-4 with TRBJ1-2, with D unclear. The CDR3 is made up of 12 amino acids. With 6 bases removed from V and 0 bases from J, the gap between germline ends came to 5 bases. The CDR3 DNA reads as TGTGCCAGCAGCACAGCTAACTATGGCTACACCTTC. Protein product: CASSTANYGYTF.

The chain uses TRBV5-6 and TRBJ2-5; perhaps TRBD2 as D (5 bases). CDR3 size: 16 residues. Trimming shortened V by 0 bases and J by 4 bases, and 16 bases separated the two germline ends. Per the germline V gene, CDR1 is SGHDT and CDR2 is YYEEEE. The CDR3 nucleotides are TGTGCCAGCAGCTTGGCGGATCGGGGTTGGGCAGAGACCCAGTACTTC. Translating gives CASSLADRGWAETQYF.

The rearrangement uses TRBV7-2 and TRBJ2-7; 9 bases are a match to TRBD1. Germline V CDR1 and CDR2: SGHTA, FQGNSA. The CDR3 spans 15 residues. Trimming cost V 1 base and J 2 bases; bases outside gene matches: 3. As DNA, the CDR3 is TGTGCCAGCAGCTTAGAGGACAGGGGCACCTACGAGCAGTACTTC. It specifies CASSLEDRGTYEQYF.

The chain has TRBV24-1 and TRBJ2-5; the D is unclear. Trimming cost V 4 bases and J 4 bases, with 6 bases left between them. The CDR3 sequence is 12 residues long. CDR1 and CDR2 (germline): KGHDR, SFDVKD. CDR3 in DNA: TGTGCCACCAGTGACTCGCGAGAGACCCAGTACTTC. Protein sequence: CATSDSRETQYF.

CDR3 protein: CASRGTGNTEAFF. DNA of the CDR3: TGTGCCAGCAGAGGGACAGGGAACACTGAAGCTTTCTTT. V gene TRBV3-1 (or the pseudogene TRBV3-2) combines with J gene TRBJ1-1, with TRBD1 matching 8 bases. Per germline, CDR1 LGHDT and CDR2 YNNKEL (reference sequence). This CDR3 region has 13 residues. V was pared by 6 bases and J by 1 base, with 1 base of the junction left unmatched.

The J gene is TRBJ1-1, the V gene TRBV11-3; D remains ambiguous. Germline V gene sequence: CDR1 SGHNT, CDR2 YENEEA. This CDR3 is 13 amino acids long. Trimming left V 0 bases short and J 7 bases short, with 9 bases between. CDR3 protein: CASSLDQESEAFF. Written as DNA, the CDR3 is TGTGCCAGCAGCTTAGATCAGGAAAGTGAAGCTTTCTTT.

The chain combines TRBV30 with TRBJ2-3, with 7 bases fitting TRBD2. In germline, CDR1 is GTSNPN, CDR2 SVGIG (reference sequence). J was trimmed by 5 bases and V by 4 bases; bases with no gene match: 9. The CDR3 has 14 amino acids. The chain's CDR3 is CAWTLGGVRDTQYF. CDR3 DNA: TGTGCCTGGACTTTGGGGGGGGTAAGAGATACGCAGTATTTT.